This entry lists 16 T cell receptor beta chains sequenced from one sample in a study of shared clonotypes between healthy human individuals. TCRdb's copy holds only in-frame clones and misses some; the assay was immunoSEQ multiplex PCR. The sample yields some 1 million clones, approximately 72% seen once. The sequencing input was memory CD4+ T cells sorted from blood. Subset of the sample: CD45RA-negative fraction. These receptors all come from a man aged 18 to 30 in good health.

This clone came up a few times. V is TRBV5-1 and J is TRBJ2-7; TRBD2 aligns across 8 bases. Germline values: CDR1 SGHRS, CDR2 YFSETQ. The CDR3 totals 15 residues. Unmatched junction bases numbered 13, after V lost 1 base and J lost 10 bases. The CDR3 coding sequence is TGCGCCAGCAGCTTGAATAGCGGGACTAGTAACCTTCAGTACTTC. Translating it yields CASSLNSGTSNLQYF.

The chain carries TRBV6-6 and TRBJ1-2; no firm D call. From germline, CDR1 is MNHNY and CDR2 SVGAGI (reference sequence). This CDR3 has 12 amino acids. Trimming shortened V by 10 bases and J by 0 bases, and 9 bases separated the two germline ends. The CDR3 loop reads CATSGANYGYTF. The CDR3 DNA reads TGTGCCACTTCGGGCGCTAACTATGGCTACACCTTC.

The chain couples TRBV9 to TRBJ2-7, with D unresolved. V lost 0 bases to trimming and J lost 6 bases, with 13 bases between them. The CDR3 is made up of 14 amino acids. CDR1 is SGDLS and CDR2 is YYNGEE in the germline V gene. CDR3 loop: CASSVDPSVGEQYF. DNA for the CDR3: TGTGCCAGCAGCGTAGATCCTAGTGTAGGCGAGCAGTACTTC.

This clone was detected once. V and J are TRBV5-5 and TRBJ1-6; D is uncertain. V lost 0 bases and J lost 6, with 10 bases in between. Germline assignment: CDR1 SGHKS and CDR2 YYEKEE (reference sequence). The CDR3 contains 15 residues. The CDR3, as DNA: TGTGCCAGCAGCTTGGCCGGCGGCATTAATTCACCCCTCCACTTT. It translates to CASSLAGGINSPLHF.

Concerning this clone itself: A far larger clone lies a single base away; this is likely a read error. The sample carries other DNA sequences with the same CDR3. The V and J genes are TRBV7-8 and TRBJ2-7, with a possible D match to TRBD2 (6 bases). Germline V gives CDR1 SGHVS, CDR2 FQNEAQ. The CDR3 covers 18 residues. Deletions cut 3 bases from V and 2 bases from J, with 23 bases between. This CDR3 reads CASSFMVQRLVRTYEQYF. The CDR3 nucleotides are TGTGCCAGCAGCTTTATGGTCCAAAGACTAGTCAGAACCTACGAGCAGTACTTC.

There are a few counts of this clone. The chain recombines TRBV7-9 with TRBJ1-2, with no clear D. Germline CDR1 and CDR2: SEHNR and FQNEAQ (reference sequence). V was cut by 7 bases and J by 8 bases, with 14 bases left in between. The CDR3 spans 12 residues. CDR3 sequence: CASTQRSVGYTF. CDR3 in DNA: TGTGCCAGCACTCAACGGTCTGTGGGCTACACCTTC.

The genes are TRBV28 and TRBJ2-7; the D gene is possibly TRBD2 (5 bases). Germline V gene data show CDR1 as MDHEN and CDR2 as SYDVKM. V was pared by 5 bases and J by 0 bases, with 14 bases between. The CDR3 has 15 amino acids. This chain's CDR3 is CASSAGPRYSYEQYF. The CDR3 coding sequence is TGTGCCAGCAGTGCGGGCCCGAGGTACTCCTACGAGCAGTACTTC. Supplemented by reference TRBV28 and TRBJ2-7, the full variable domain reads DVKVTQSSRYLVKRTGEKVFLECVQDMDHENMFWYRQDPGLGLRLIYFSYDVKMKEKGDIPEGYSVSREKKERFSLILESASTNQTSMYLCASSAGPRYSYEQYFGPGTRLTVT.

CDR3 protein: CASSSYTGTVEAFF. CDR3 sequence (DNA): TGTGCCAGCAGCTCATACACAGGGACAGTCGAGGCTTTCTTT. The V and J genes are TRBV7-9 and TRBJ1-1; 7 nucleotides match TRBD1. This CDR3 is 14 amino acids long. CDR1 is SEHNR, CDR2 FQNEAQ, per germline (reference sequence). V was clipped by 4 bases and J by 11 bases; unmatched bases: 13.

The rearrangement links TRBV7-9 to TRBJ2-7; D possibly corresponds to TRBD1 (6 bases). The CDR3 runs 17 residues. Germline V gene lookup returns CDR1 SEHNR and CDR2 FQNEAQ (reference sequence). V was clipped by 1 base and J by 5 bases, with 21 bases between them. In nucleotides, the CDR3 is TGTGCCAGCAGCTTAGTGAGGGCTGGATCAGGGGTCCACGAGCAGTACTTC. It encodes CASSLVRAGSGVHEQYF.

The CDR3 region is CAIRPGGPDSPLHF. As DNA, the CDR3 is TGTGCCATCAGGCCGGGGGGGCCGGATTCACCCCTCCACTTT. The chain recombines TRBV10-3 with TRBJ1-6; maybe TRBD1 (6 bases). Germline V gives CDR1 ENHRY, CDR2 SYGVKD. Trimming pared 6 bases from V and 8 bases from J, leaving 14 bases between. The CDR3 spans 14 residues.

CDR3 loop: CASSFDGNSNQPQHF. In DNA, the CDR3 is TGTGCCAGCAGCTTCGACGGAAATAGCAATCAGCCCCAGCATTTT. The chain recombines TRBV7-8 with TRBJ1-5; D is uncertain. Trimming removed 3 bases from V and 0 bases from J, with 9 bases in between. CDR3 length: 15 residues. The V gene's germline CDR1 is SGHVS and CDR2 FQNEAQ.

This clone was seen only once. Only one base separates this from a far larger clonotype, so it likely reflects a read error. V is TRBV7-3 and J is TRBJ2-2; 13 nucleotides align to TRBD2. Looked up from germline, CDR1 is SGHTA and CDR2 is FQGTGA. V shed 3 bases and J 6 bases; nucleotides not matched to a gene: 1. The CDR3 is 15 amino acids. CDR3 nucleotide sequence: TGTGCCAGCAGCTTCGGACTAGCGGGGGCCGGGGAGCTGTTTTTT. As protein: CASSFGLAGAGELFF.

This clone was found a few times. The junction shows a germline mismatch at one end, possibly a read error. V is TRBV10-3 and J is TRBJ1-1, with D possibly being TRBD1 (6 bases). This CDR3 contains 16 residues. The germline CDR1 and CDR2 sequences are ENHRY and SYGVKD. The CDR3 region is CAITETGTGRTTEAFF. The CDR3 nucleotides are TGTGCCATCACTGAGACAGGAACGGGGCGGACCACTGAAGCTTTCTTT.

This rearrangement joins TRBV6-1 to TRBJ1-6; tentatively, D is TRBD1 (5 bases). Germline lookup yields CDR1 MNHNS and CDR2 SASEGT. The V and J ends lost 6 bases and 9 bases respectively, with 18 bases between them. This CDR3 region has 15 residues. This CDR3 reads CASRETRGNSSPLHF. The CDR3 DNA is TGTGCCAGCAGGGAGACCCGGGGGAATAGTTCACCCCTCCACTTT.

The chain is built from TRBV9 and TRBJ2-1, with 11 bases identical to TRBD2. This CDR3 comprises 15 residues. Germline V gene sequence: CDR1 SGDLS, CDR2 YYNGEE. The V and J ends lost 4 bases and 12 bases, in that order; junction bases with no gene match: 12. CDR3 nucleotides: TGTGCCAGCAGCTCTCAGACTAGCGGGAATCTGGTGCAGTTCTTC. Protein product: CASSSQTSGNLVQFF.

The V and J genes are TRBV19 and TRBJ1-1, with D tentatively TRBD1 (5 bases). Germline assignment: CDR1 LNHDA and CDR2 SQIVND (reference sequence). Trimming cost V 4 bases and J 0 bases, with 12 bases left between them. The CDR3 contains 15 residues. This chain's CDR3 is CASSTHRRMNTEAFF. Written as DNA, the CDR3 is TGTGCCAGTAGTACCCACAGGAGAATGAACACTGAAGCTTTCTTT.